A single T cell receptor (beta chain) is shown here with its context. Its antigen is still unknown. This entry belongs to a study of cytomegalovirus exposure and HLA in healthy donors. Study results and caveats: The investigators catalogued 164 TCR beta chains as cytomegalovirus-associated.

The study ran its PCR with 60 Vbeta and 13 Jbeta primers. Method: immunoSEQ multiplex PCR; TCRdb's copy keeps in-frame clones and lacks some. Seen here are over 150,000 clones, roughly 80% observed once, and the top ten hold around 1.6%. Looked up from germline, CDR1 is MNHEY and CDR2 is SVGAGI. The CDR3 covers 15 residues. V was shortened by 7 bases and J by 1 base, with 16 bases between the two germline ends. This sequence joins TRBV6-5 and TRBJ1-2, with a possible D match to TRBD1 (5 bases). Source material: PBMCs. This sequence originates from a woman between 18 and 29 years old in good health and CMV-seronegative. The CDR3 spells CASTPVGGLNYGYTF. The DNA for the CDR3 is TGTGCCAGCACCCCGGTCGGGGGACTTAACTATGGCTACACCTTC.